This TCR beta chain was retrieved from a study of identical twins (dated by TCRdb to about 2016). Broadly, across the study: To test whether fetal clonotypes persist, this study deep-sequenced TCR alpha and beta repertoires from monozygotic twins, from unrelated adults of various ages, and from cord blood. To rule out contamination, the twin experiments were replicated at different times with different library preparation protocols.

In this sample, this clonotype turned up many times. The antigen it recognizes is unknown. Base qualities are missing; no much larger clone stands one base away. Points the paper makes about the study in general: Out-of-frame TCR alpha sharing in monozygotic twins was systematically underestimated by recombination models, whereas sharing between unrelated individuals was in agreement with the recombination models. Because the same donors could not be followed over many years, conclusions were based on cross-sectional statistical analysis. The excess sharing between twins in beta out-of-frame sequences was weaker because fewer shared sequences reduced the signal-to-noise ratio. Fewer insertions were carried by abundant cord blood beta clonotypes, a similar but weaker trend appeared in young adult naive repertoires, and no such trend appeared in memory repertoires. Invariant T cells such as MAIT and iNKT could partly confound zero-insertion analyses, although diverse VJ usage argued against such confounding for most clonotypes. Compared with coincidental sharing between unrelated individuals, out-of-frame TCR alpha sequences shared between twins showed an excess of sequences with low generation probability.

Library preparation employed 5' RACE. These reads were obtained on an Illumina HiSeq 2000. Template switching introduced a universal primer binding site; the final cDNA contained a unique molecular identifier, enabling accurate counting of TCR cDNA molecules. Specific primers in the conserved constant-segment region were used to synthesize first-strand cDNA for the TCR alpha and beta chains. To control for contamination, every cDNA library was double barcoded, receiving both a SMART-Mk sample barcode and Illumina barcodes. Two successive PCR steps introduced TruSeq adapter sequences along with Illumina sample barcodes. TCR alpha and beta cDNA libraries were sequenced on the Illumina HiSeq platform with custom primers. Concerning the study's data processing: Raw reads were processed with MiGEC to extract unique molecular identifiers, and MiXCR was used to determine CDR3 positions. Recombination models were inferred per individual with the repgenHMM and IGoR tools using an EM algorithm. Shared clonotype analysis was performed with the tcR package in R, normalizing sharing by the product of cloneset sizes. Out-of-frame nonproductive sequences were analyzed to study raw recombination free of thymic and clonal selection effects. TCRdb reanalyzed the raw reads on its own, using fastp at Q25 for trimming and MiXCR for clone calling, and kept in-frame beta chains. Rows with one shared CDR3 protein collapse into an entry with the most common genes and DNA. V and J calls and clone size were set by TCRdb, not the authors. The sample records around 290,000 distinct CDR3 sequences, more than 8% of which are singletons. Roughly 6.8% of the sample goes to the ten largest clones.

Only healthy Caucasian donors were included. The twin cohort comprised three pairs of female monozygotic twins, all aged roughly 18 to 30 years. Positive isolation kits from Invitrogen were used to isolate the CD4+ and CD8+ T cell populations. The same sample was also used in a study of yellow fever vaccine responses in identical twins. The second paper further reports: The T cell response to vaccination in identical twins was reported by the authors to appear partly convergent and partly personalized. The study precisely tracked vaccine-responding T cell clones in identical twins.

The source material was CD8+ T cells sorted from blood. The TCR comes from a woman aged 18-35 years in good health.

DNA sequence: TGTGCCAGCAGCTTGAACCCGGGACAGGGCTACGAGCAGTACTTC. This yields the protein CASSLNPGQGYEQYF. The rearrangement joined TRBV7-3 to TRBJ2-7, and 9 junctional nucleotides match TRBD1. The CDR3 numbers 15 residues from cysteine through phenylalanine. CDR3 DNA is the only sequence kept; it has 45 bases, read in frame from the first base. Sequences SGHTA (CDR1) and FQGTGA (CDR2) are obtained from the germline V gene. V is pruned by 3 bases and J by 3 bases, leaving 6 bases of the junction without a gene match.